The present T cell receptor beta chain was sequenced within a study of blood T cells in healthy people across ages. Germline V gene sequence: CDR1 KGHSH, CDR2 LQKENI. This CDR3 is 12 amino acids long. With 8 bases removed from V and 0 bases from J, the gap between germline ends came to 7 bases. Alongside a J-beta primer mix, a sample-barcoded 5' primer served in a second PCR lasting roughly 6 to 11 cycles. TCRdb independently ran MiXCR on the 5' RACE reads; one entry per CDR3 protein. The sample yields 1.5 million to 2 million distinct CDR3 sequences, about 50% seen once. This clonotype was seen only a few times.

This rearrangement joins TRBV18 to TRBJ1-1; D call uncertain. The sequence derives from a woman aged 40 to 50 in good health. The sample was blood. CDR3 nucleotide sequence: TGTGCCAGCAGCCCCATGAACACTGAAGCTTTCTTT. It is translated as CASSPMNTEAFF.